Listed below are T cell receptor beta chains from one sample, sequenced in a study of blood T cell repertoires in COVID-19. The method was immunoSEQ multiplex PCR; TCRdb's version includes in-frame clones alone and lacks a portion of them. The sample lists around 94,000 clones; 84% were seen once. Sequenced input: peripheral blood. The source of these receptors is a man in his forties or fifties with active or convalescent COVID-19. The CDR3 runs from the conserved cysteine through the conserved F or W. A D gene is named only where the DNA matches it firmly. Size is stated for part of the rows, as once, few or many counts, or as a class when the clone is expanded.

>TRBJ2-2|.|TRBD1|TRBV7-2
CASRPGQGNTGELFF
TGTGCCAGCAGACCCGGACAGGGGAACACCGGGGAGCTGTTTTTT
>TRBJ2-4|.|.|TRBV27
CASSPLQDLGAKNIQYF
TGTGCCAGCAGCCCGCTACAGGACCTGGGGGCCAAAAACATTCAGTACTTC
>TRBJ2-7|.|.|TRBV7-8
CASSVGRSEQYF
TGTGCCAGCAGCGTAGGTAGAAGCGAGCAGTACTTC
>TRBJ2-1|.|TRBD2|TRBV30
CAWRRGGGSNEQFF
TGTGCCTGGCGGCGGGGGGGCGGGAGTAATGAGCAGTTCTTC
>TRBJ1-1|.|.|TRBV19
CASSILGGREAFF
TGTGCCAGTAGTATTTTGGGGGGGCGGGAAGCTTTCTTT
>TRBJ2-3|few|TRBD2|TRBV9
CASSDRDYATDTQYF
TGTGCCAGCAGCGATCGGGACTACGCCACAGATACGCAGTATTTT
>TRBJ1-2|.|.|TRBV13
CASSSDTSYGYTF
TGTGCCAGCAGCTCGGACACGAGCTATGGCTACACCTTC
>TRBJ2-5|once|.|TRBV10-3
CAISEYSQETQYF
TGTGCCATCAGTGAGTACAGTCAAGAGACCCAGTACTTC
>TRBJ1-2|.|TRBD1|TRBV6-5
CASRRQGAVYGYTF
TGTGCCAGCAGGCGACAGGGGGCTGTCTATGGCTACACCTTC
>TRBJ2-2|.|.|TRBV9
CASSPSRGVSNTGELFF
TGTGCCAGCAGCCCGAGTCGCGGGGTTTCAAACACCGGGGAGCTGTTTTTT
>TRBJ2-7|.|TRBD2|TRBV6-1
CASSTSGGGYEQYF
TGTGCCAGCAGCACTAGCGGGGGGGGCTACGAGCAGTACTTC
>TRBJ2-7|.|.|TRBV2
CASSEADIYEQYF
TGTGCCAGCAGCGAGGCGGACATCTACGAGCAGTACTTC
>TRBJ1-4|.|.|TRBV10-3
CAISPGKLAEKLFF
TGTGCCATCAGTCCAGGGAAGCTCGCCGAAAAACTGTTTTTT
>TRBJ1-6|once|.|TRBV7-6
CASSQTAQSNSPLHF
TGTGCCAGCAGCCAGACAGCCCAAAGTAATTCACCCCTCCACTTT
>TRBJ1-2|.|.|TRBV24-1
CATGREGYGYTF
TGTGCCACAGGGAGGGAGGGCTATGGCTACACCTTC
>TRBJ1-5|.|.|TRBV7-9
CASTISGAPNQPQHF
TGTGCCAGCACCATAAGCGGGGCCCCCAATCAGCCCCAGCATTTT
>TRBJ2-5|.|.|TRBV11-3
CASSLGLGEGQEETQYF
TGTGCCAGCAGCTTAGGCTTGGGAGAAGGCCAGGAAGAGACCCAGTACTTC
>TRBJ2-7|.|.|TRBV7-2
CASSLYGSSSYEQYF
TGTGCCAGCAGCTTGTACGGGTCTAGCTCCTACGAGCAGTACTTC
>TRBJ1-6|.|TRBD1|TRBV10-3
CAISPETGSYNSPLHF
TGTGCCATCAGCCCCGAGACAGGGTCCTATAATTCACCCCTCCACTTT
>TRBJ2-5|once|.|TRBV21-1
CASSKAQRGGPGPAQETQYF
TGTGCCAGCAGCAAAGCTCAGCGGGGGGGCCCTGGGCCGGCCCAAGAGACCCAGTACTTC
>TRBJ1-5|.|TRBD1|TRBV29-1
CSVWTGAHNQPQHF
TGCAGCGTTTGGACAGGGGCCCACAATCAGCCCCAGCATTTT
>TRBJ1-2|.|.|TRBV4-2
CASSRAGVDGYTF
TGTGCCAGCAGCCGGGCAGGGGTGGATGGCTACACCTTC
>TRBJ2-2|.|.|TRBV5-5
CASTPSTVYTGELFF
TGTGCCAGCACTCCCTCGACAGTTTACACCGGGGAGCTGTTTTTT
>TRBJ2-7|.|TRBD2|TRBV15
CATSRGSGGANEQYF
TGTGCCACCAGCAGAGGTAGCGGGGGGGCTAACGAGCAGTACTTC
>TRBJ2-3|.|TRBD2|TRBV5-1
CASSLEAAGGTDTQYF
TGCGCCAGCAGCTTGGAGGCCGCGGGGGGCACAGATACGCAGTATTTT
>TRBJ1-1|.|.|TRBV30
CASNRVATEAFF
TGTGCCTCGAATCGGGTCGCCACTGAAGCTTTCTTT
>TRBJ2-3|.|.|TRBV3-1/TRBV3-2
CASSQRVDTQYF
TGTGCCAGCAGCCAACGGGTGGATACGCAGTATTTT
>TRBJ2-6|.|.|TRBV4-1
CASSQGDRGANVLTF
TGCGCCAGCAGCCAAGGAGACAGGGGGGCCAACGTCCTGACTTTC
>TRBJ1-2|.|TRBD1|TRBV5-1
CASSLRQGALHGYTF
TGCGCCAGCAGCTTGAGACAGGGGGCCCTGCATGGCTACACCTTC
>TRBJ1-2|.|TRBD1|TRBV6-2/TRBV6-3
CASSRWSTGDYGYTF
TGTGCCAGCAGTCGATGGTCGACAGGGGACTATGGCTACACCTTC